This T cell receptor (beta chain) was found in a study of T cell responses to AZD1222 COVID-19 vaccine. The study's findings and limits: White British donors predominated, females outnumbered males, and clonal diversity was possibly underestimated. At baseline, just six AZD1222 recipients tested seropositive.

Method: immunoSEQ multiplex PCR; TCRdb's copy keeps in-frame clones and lacks some. The sample consists of approximately 79,000 clones, over 75% of them appearing once. The sample holds a few counts of this clone. Antigen unknown. Per germline, CDR1 LGHDT and CDR2 YNNKEL (reference sequence). CDR3 size: 13 residues. The ends were cut back, 4 bases at V and 2 bases at J, with 8 bases in the middle. V is TRBV3-1 (or the pseudogene TRBV3-2) and J is TRBJ1-1; D not resolved. The source is an adult in good health. The sequenced sample was peripheral blood, obtained on day 0 of AZD1222 vaccination. In DNA, the CDR3 is TGTGCCAGCAGCCCTCGGACCAACACTGAAGCTTTCTTT. This codes for CASSPRTNTEAFF.